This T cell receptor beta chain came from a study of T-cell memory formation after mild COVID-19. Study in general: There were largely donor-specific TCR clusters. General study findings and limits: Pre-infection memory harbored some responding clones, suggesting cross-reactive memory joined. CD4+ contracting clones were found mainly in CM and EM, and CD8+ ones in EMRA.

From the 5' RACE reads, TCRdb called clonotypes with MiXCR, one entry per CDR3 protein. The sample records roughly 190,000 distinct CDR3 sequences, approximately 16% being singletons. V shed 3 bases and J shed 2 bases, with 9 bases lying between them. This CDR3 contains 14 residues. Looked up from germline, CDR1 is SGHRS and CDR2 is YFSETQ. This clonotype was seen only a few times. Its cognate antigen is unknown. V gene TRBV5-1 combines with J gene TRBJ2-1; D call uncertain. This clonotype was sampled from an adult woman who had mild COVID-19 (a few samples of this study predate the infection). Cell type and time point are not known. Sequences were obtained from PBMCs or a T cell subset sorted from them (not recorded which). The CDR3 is CASSSQPAYNEQFF. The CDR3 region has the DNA TGCGCCAGCAGCTCCCAACCGGCCTACAATGAGCAGTTCTTC.